These 23 T cell receptor beta chains were all obtained from the same sample, sequenced in a study of cytomegalovirus exposure and HLA in healthy donors. Some clones are missing from TCRdb's copy, which holds only in-frame ones; the method was immunoSEQ multiplex PCR. The data contain under 250,000 clones, roughly 87% of them singletons. Sequenced: PBMCs. The origin of the receptors is a man between 18 and 35 years old in good health and CMV-seropositive.

The rearrangement uses TRBV19 and TRBJ2-6; D might be TRBD1 (5 bases). The CDR3 contains 15 residues. Trimming pared 3 bases from V and 2 bases from J, leaving 8 bases between. The germline V gene encodes CDR1 LNHDA and CDR2 SQIVND (reference sequence). The CDR3 coding sequence is TGTGCCAGTAGTATGGGGCTGCCTGGGGCCAACGTCCTGACTTTC. This codes for CASSMGLPGANVLTF.

The chain has TRBV5-5 and TRBJ2-1; 7 bases agree with TRBD1. J was trimmed by 7 bases and V by 1 base; bases with no gene match: 8. Germline V gene lookup returns CDR1 SGHKS and CDR2 YYEKEE (reference sequence). This CDR3 has 15 amino acids. CDR3 sequence reads: CASSLNPDRANEQFF. CDR3 bases: TGTGCCAGCAGCTTGAACCCTGACAGGGCGAATGAGCAGTTCTTC.

The chain uses TRBV9 and TRBJ1-5; TRBD1 might be the D (6 bases). The CDR3 consists of 14 residues. Germline loops: CDR1 SGDLS, CDR2 YYNGEE. With 0 bases removed from V and 6 bases from J, the gap between germline ends came to 10 bases. The CDR3 DNA follows: TGTGCCAGCAGCGTAGGGACACAGGGTCAGCCCCAGCATTTT. Translated: CASSVGTQGQPQHF.

The CDR3 nucleotides read TGTGCCAGCAGTTTAGGGACAGGACTCAGCAATCAGCCCCAGCATTTT. Protein: CASSLGTGLSNQPQHF. This sequence joins TRBV27 and TRBJ1-5, with 8 bases identical to TRBD1. V dropped 2 bases and J dropped 1; count of bases not matched to a gene: 4. The CDR3 has 16 amino acids. CDR1 and CDR2 (germline): MNHEY, SMNVEV (reference sequence).

The chain is built from TRBV29-1 and TRBJ2-1; TRBD2 aligns across 9 bases. Germline loops: CDR1 SQVTM, CDR2 ANQGSEA. The ends lost 4 bases at V and 2 bases at J; junction bases unmatched: 3. This CDR3 has 14 amino acids. CDR3 bases: TGCAGCGTTGTTGCTAGCGGGACCTACAATGAGCAGTTCTTC. It codes for CSVVASGTYNEQFF.

The chain has TRBV28 and TRBJ1-2, with D hard to call. V was pared by 5 bases and J by 5 bases, with 12 bases between. The germline gives CDR1 MDHEN, CDR2 SYDVKM. There are 13 residues in the CDR3. The CDR3 is CASSPPRRYGYTF. The CDR3 DNA sequence: TGTGCCAGCAGTCCCCCCCGCAGATATGGCTACACCTTC.

V usage is TRBV7-3 and J usage is TRBJ2-2; D is ambiguous. CDR3 size: 13 residues. Trimming shortened V by 1 base and J by 7 bases, and 7 bases separated the two germline ends. Germline V gene sequence: CDR1 SGHTA, CDR2 FQGTGA. The CDR3 coding sequence is TGTGCCAGCAGCTTAAGTCGGTACGGGGAGCTGTTTTTT. As protein: CASSLSRYGELFF.

Of note for this clone: Other nucleotide sequences from this sample produce the same CDR3. This sequence joins TRBV18 and TRBJ1-1; D unresolved. The CDR3 runs 13 residues. Trimming took 4 bases from V and 0 from J, leaving 6 bases between them. CDR1 is KGHSH, CDR2 LQKENI, per germline. CDR3 DNA: TGTGCCAGCTCACAAACAATGAACACTGAAGCTTTCTTT. Translation: CASSQTMNTEAFF.

The J gene is TRBJ2-7, the V gene TRBV6-5; 7 bases fit TRBD1. Trimming at V came to 5 bases and at J to 0 bases, leaving 4 bases not matched to a gene. CDR1 and CDR2 (germline): MNHEY, SVGAGI. There are 14 residues in the CDR3. In DNA, the CDR3 is TGTGCCAGCAGTCCCGGGACAGCCTCCTACGAGCAGTACTTC. It is translated as CASSPGTASYEQYF.

CDR3 in amino acids: CASSRPRRTGKVWEGNEQFF. Written as DNA, the CDR3 is TGCGCCAGCAGCCGACCCCGGAGGACAGGAAAAGTTTGGGAGGGCAATGAGCAGTTCTTC. The chain links TRBV5-1 to TRBJ2-1; D may correspond to TRBD1 or TRBD2 (7 bases each). This CDR3 has 20 amino acids. Trimming cost V 4 bases and J 6 bases, with 32 bases left between them. Germline CDR1 is SGHRS and CDR2 is YFSETQ.

The V gene is TRBV10-3, the J gene TRBJ2-7, with 9 bases identical to TRBD2. V trimming: 4 bases; J trimming: 4 bases; junction bases outside the gene matches: 8. This CDR3 is built from 15 residues. CDR1 is ENHRY and CDR2 is SYGVKD in the germline V gene. The CDR3 DNA reads as TGTGCCATCAGTGCCGTTTTGCGGGAGGGGTACGAGCAGTACTTC. Its translation: CAISAVLREGYEQYF.

The chain combines TRBV6-6 with TRBJ2-5, with 8 bases identical to TRBD1. Germline CDR1 MNHNY, CDR2 SVGAGI (reference sequence). The CDR3 is 16 amino acids. V dropped 5 bases and J dropped 1; count of bases not matched to a gene: 9. CDR3 amino acids: CASSPWTGTFQETQYF. The CDR3, as DNA: TGTGCCAGCAGTCCTTGGACAGGGACTTTCCAAGAGACCCAGTACTTC.

The chain carries TRBV2 and TRBJ2-7; D remains ambiguous. Between the trimmed V and J ends, which lost 6 bases and 1 base, there was a span of 10 bases. The V gene's germline CDR1 is SNHLY and CDR2 FYNNEI. This CDR3 has 13 amino acids. CDR3 region: CASRPDASYEQYF. CDR3 in DNA: TGTGCCAGCAGGCCGGACGCTTCCTACGAGCAGTACTTC.

The V gene is TRBV7-8, the J gene TRBJ2-7; weak D call: TRBD2 (6 bases). Trimming stripped 5 bases from V and 7 bases from J, with 15 bases between. The CDR3 spans 13 residues. The V gene's germline CDR1 is SGHVS and CDR2 FQNEAQ. The CDR3 reads CASSPRSGGEQYF. For the CDR3, the DNA is TGTGCCAGCAGCCCTCGTAGCGGAGGGGAGCAGTACTTC.

The chain uses TRBV30 and TRBJ1-1; D possibly corresponds to TRBD1 (6 bases). The V and J ends lost 6 bases and 6 bases respectively, with 17 bases between them. The length of the CDR3 is 13 residues. The germline CDR1 and CDR2 sequences are GTSNPN and SVGIG (reference sequence). CDR3 residues: CACDSGVRAEAFF. In nucleotides, the CDR3 is TGTGCCTGTGACTCAGGGGTTCGAGCTGAAGCTTTCTTT.

CDR3 nucleotide sequence: TGTGCCAGCAGTTACTCGACGGGCATTGTGCGGTCTGAAGCTTTCTTT. Amino acid sequence: CASSYSTGIVRSEAFF. V usage is TRBV6-5 and J usage is TRBJ1-1, with D unclear. The V end lost 0 bases, the J end lost 6 bases, and 17 bases lay between the germline ends. This CDR3 region has 16 residues. In germline, CDR1 is MNHEY, CDR2 SVGAGI.

This chain connects TRBV9 to TRBJ2-2, with TRBD1 identical over 10 bases. The CDR3 is made up of 16 amino acids. J gave up 4 bases and V 5 bases, and 8 bases lay outside the gene matches. CDR1 SGDLS and CDR2 YYNGEE come from the germline V gene. The CDR3: CASSTRDRGLTGELFF. The CDR3 DNA reads as TGTGCCAGCAGTACACGGGACAGGGGTCTCACCGGGGAGCTGTTTTTT. The full variable domain, with the rest looked up from reference TRBV9 and TRBJ2-2, is DSGVTQTPKHLITATGQRVTLRCSPRSGDLSVYWYQQSLDQGLQFLIQYYNGEERAKGNILERFSAQQFPDLHSELNLSSLELGDSALYFCASSTRDRGLTGELFFGEGSRLTVL.

This clone was detected only once. The chain joins TRBV5-4 to TRBJ2-5; 8 bases agree with TRBD2. This CDR3 spans 15 amino acids. The junction had 6 bases not matched to a gene; V was cut back by 0 bases and J by 5 bases. Germline V gives CDR1 SGHNT, CDR2 YYREEE (reference sequence). CDR3 loop: CASSLAGLARETQYF. CDR3 bases: TGTGCCAGCAGCTTGGCCGGACTAGCCCGGGAGACCCAGTACTTC.

The chain is built from TRBV11-1 and TRBJ2-5; D is possibly TRBD2 (6 bases). Deletions cut 5 bases from V and 5 bases from J, with 15 bases between. CDR1 and CDR2 (germline): SGHAT, FQDESV (reference sequence). The CDR3 has 14 amino acids. DNA for the CDR3: TGTGCCAGCAGCGGAGGGACGGTCGGGGAGACCCAGTACTTC. This sequence encodes CASSGGTVGETQYF.

DNA for the CDR3: TGTGCCAGCAGCTTGGCCTTGGCTGGGGGGGCCAACGTCCTGACTTTC. Encoded protein: CASSLALAGGANVLTF. The chain carries TRBV5-6 and TRBJ2-6; no firm D call. There are 16 residues in the CDR3. With 0 bases removed from V and 4 bases from J, the gap between germline ends came to 11 bases. Looked up from germline, CDR1 is SGHDT and CDR2 is YYEEEE.

This clone was counted a few times. V and J are TRBV7-2 and TRBJ1-2; the D gene is possibly TRBD1 (6 bases). The ends were cut back, 5 bases at V and 8 bases at J, with 18 bases in the middle. The CDR3 runs to 14 residues. From germline, CDR1 is SGHTA and CDR2 FQGNSA. In DNA, the CDR3 is TGTGCCAGCAGCGCCCGACAGGACCCCTACGGCTACACCTTC. Its protein product is CASSARQDPYGYTF.

This sequence joins TRBV5-1 and TRBJ2-3; D tentatively reads TRBD1 or TRBD2 (6 bases each). Germline values: CDR1 SGHRS, CDR2 YFSETQ. This CDR3 has 15 amino acids. Trimming pared 0 bases from V and 5 bases from J, leaving 13 bases between. The CDR3 DNA reads as TGCGCCAGCAGCTTGGAGGGCAGGGGAGGAGATACGCAGTATTTT. Its translation is CASSLEGRGGDTQYF.

This clone appeared a single time. The chain is built from TRBV9 and TRBJ2-3; 7 bases align to TRBD2. The CDR3 is made up of 17 amino acids. Unmatched junction bases numbered 11, after V lost 0 bases and J lost 4 bases. CDR1 is SGDLS and CDR2 is YYNGEE in the germline V gene. The CDR3 region is CASSVAPGGGTADTQYF. The CDR3 DNA follows: TGTGCCAGCAGCGTAGCCCCCGGGGGAGGGACCGCAGATACGCAGTATTTT.